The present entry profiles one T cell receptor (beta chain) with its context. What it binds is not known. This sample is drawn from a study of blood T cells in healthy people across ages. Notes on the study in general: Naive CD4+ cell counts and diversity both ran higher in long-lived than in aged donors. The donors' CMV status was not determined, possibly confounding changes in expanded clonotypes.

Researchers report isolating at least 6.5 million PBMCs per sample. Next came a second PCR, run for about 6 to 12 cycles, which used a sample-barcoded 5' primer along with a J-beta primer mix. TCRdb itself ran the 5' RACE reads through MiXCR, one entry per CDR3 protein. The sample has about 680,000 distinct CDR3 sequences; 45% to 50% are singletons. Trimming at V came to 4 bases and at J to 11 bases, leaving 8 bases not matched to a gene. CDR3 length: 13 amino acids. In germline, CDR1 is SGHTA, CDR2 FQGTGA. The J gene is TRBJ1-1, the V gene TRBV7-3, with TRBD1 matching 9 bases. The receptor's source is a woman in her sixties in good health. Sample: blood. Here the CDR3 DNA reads TGTGCCAGCAGCTCCGACAGGGGGTCTTTGGCTTTCTTT. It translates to CASSSDRGSLAFF.